This TCR beta chain came from a study of cytomegalovirus exposure and HLA in healthy donors. Study results and caveats: There were several of the most significant clusters that appeared linked to common viral pathogens in a later analysis. Researchers reported from a later analysis that most CMV-associated TCR beta chains appeared HLA-restricted.

The donors were healthy bone marrow donors. The V end lost 1 base, the J end lost 0 bases, and 13 bases lay between the germline ends. Germline V CDR1 and CDR2: LGHNA, YSLEER. This CDR3 has 16 amino acids. Vbeta (60) and Jbeta (13) primers were used in the PCR. TCRdb's table, derived via immunoSEQ multiplex PCR, lists solely in-frame clones and lacks some. In the table there are roughly 120,000 clones, about 73% of which are singletons. This clone was picked up one time. What it binds is unknown. The clonotype was recovered from a woman aged 50 to 60 in good health and CMV-seropositive. The chain links TRBV4-3 to TRBJ2-7; perhaps TRBD2 as D (5 bases). Sequenced input: PBMCs. The DNA for the CDR3 is TGCGCCAGCAGCCAAGGTCTGGGAGTTTCCTCCTACGAGCAGTACTTC. Translating gives CASSQGLGVSSYEQYF.